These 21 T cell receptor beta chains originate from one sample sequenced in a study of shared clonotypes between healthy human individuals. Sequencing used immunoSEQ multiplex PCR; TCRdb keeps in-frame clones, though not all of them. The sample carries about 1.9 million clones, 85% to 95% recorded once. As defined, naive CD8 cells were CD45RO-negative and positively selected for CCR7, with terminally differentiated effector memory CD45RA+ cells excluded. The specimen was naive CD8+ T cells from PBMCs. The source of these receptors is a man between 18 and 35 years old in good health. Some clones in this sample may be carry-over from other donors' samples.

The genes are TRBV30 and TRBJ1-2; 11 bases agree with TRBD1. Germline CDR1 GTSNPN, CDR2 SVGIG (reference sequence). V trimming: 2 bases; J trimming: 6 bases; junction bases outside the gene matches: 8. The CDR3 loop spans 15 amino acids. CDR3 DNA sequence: TGTGCCTGGAGTCCCGGGACAGGGGGACTAAATGGCTACACCTTC. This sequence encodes CAWSPGTGGLNGYTF.

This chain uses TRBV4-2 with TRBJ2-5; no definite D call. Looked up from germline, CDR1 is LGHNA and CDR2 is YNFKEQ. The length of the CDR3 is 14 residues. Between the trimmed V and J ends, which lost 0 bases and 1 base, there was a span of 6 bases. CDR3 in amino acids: CASSQEKGQETQYF. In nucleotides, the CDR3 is TGTGCCAGCAGCCAAGAGAAAGGCCAAGAGACCCAGTACTTC.

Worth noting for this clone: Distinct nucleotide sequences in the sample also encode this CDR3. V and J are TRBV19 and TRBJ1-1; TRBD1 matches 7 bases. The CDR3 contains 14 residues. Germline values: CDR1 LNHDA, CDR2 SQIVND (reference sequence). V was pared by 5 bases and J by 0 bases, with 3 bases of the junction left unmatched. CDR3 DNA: TGTGCCAGTAGTTTCAGGGGGGTGAACACTGAAGCTTTCTTT. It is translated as CASSFRGVNTEAFF.

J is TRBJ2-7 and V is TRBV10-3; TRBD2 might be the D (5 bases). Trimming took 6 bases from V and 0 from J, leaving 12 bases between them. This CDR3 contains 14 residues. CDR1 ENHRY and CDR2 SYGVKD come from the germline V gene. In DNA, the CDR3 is TGTGCCATCAGATCAACTGAGGGCTCCTACGAGCAGTACTTC. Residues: CAIRSTEGSYEQYF.

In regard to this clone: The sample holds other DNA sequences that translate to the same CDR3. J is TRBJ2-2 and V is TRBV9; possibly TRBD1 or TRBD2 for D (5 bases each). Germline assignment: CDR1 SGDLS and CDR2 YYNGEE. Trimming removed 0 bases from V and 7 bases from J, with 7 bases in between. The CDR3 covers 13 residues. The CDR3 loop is CASSVGGVGELFF. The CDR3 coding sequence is TGTGCCAGCAGCGTAGGAGGGGTCGGGGAGCTGTTTTTT.

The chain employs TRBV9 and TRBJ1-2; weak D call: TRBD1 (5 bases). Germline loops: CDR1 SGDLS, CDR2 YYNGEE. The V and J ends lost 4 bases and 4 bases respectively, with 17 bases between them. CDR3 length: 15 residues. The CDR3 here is CASSPQPPGIYGYTF. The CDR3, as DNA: TGTGCCAGCAGCCCCCAGCCCCCAGGGATCTATGGCTACACCTTC.

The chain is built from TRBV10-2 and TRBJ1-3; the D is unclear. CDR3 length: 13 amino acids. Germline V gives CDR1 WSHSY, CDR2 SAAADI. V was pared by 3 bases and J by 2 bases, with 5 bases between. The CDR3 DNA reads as TGCGCCAGCAGTGACGGGGCTGGAAACACCATATATTTT. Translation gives CASSDGAGNTIYF.

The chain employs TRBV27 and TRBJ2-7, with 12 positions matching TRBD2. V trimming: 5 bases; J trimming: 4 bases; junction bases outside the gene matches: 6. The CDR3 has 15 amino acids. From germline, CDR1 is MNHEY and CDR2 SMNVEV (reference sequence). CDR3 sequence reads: CASSLAGGPRYEQYF. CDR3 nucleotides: TGTGCCAGCAGTCTAGCGGGAGGGCCTCGGTACGAGCAGTACTTC.

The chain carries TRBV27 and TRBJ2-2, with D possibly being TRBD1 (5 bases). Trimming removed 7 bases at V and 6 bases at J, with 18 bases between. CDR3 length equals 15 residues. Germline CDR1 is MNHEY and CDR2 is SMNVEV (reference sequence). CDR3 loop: CASKISAGWSGELFF. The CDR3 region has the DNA TGTGCCAGCAAGATTTCTGCAGGGTGGTCCGGGGAGCTGTTTTTT.

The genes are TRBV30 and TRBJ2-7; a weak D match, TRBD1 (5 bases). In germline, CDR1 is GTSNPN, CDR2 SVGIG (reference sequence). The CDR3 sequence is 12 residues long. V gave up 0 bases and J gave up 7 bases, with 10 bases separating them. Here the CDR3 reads CAWSVLDKEQYF. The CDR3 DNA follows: TGTGCCTGGAGTGTACTGGACAAAGAGCAGTACTTC.

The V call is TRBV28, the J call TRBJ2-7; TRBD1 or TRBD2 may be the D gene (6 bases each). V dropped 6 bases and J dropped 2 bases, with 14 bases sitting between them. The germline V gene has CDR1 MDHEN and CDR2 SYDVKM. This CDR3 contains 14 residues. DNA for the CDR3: TGTGCCAGCAGCGCGGGACAAGGGACCTACGAGCAGTACTTC. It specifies CASSAGQGTYEQYF.

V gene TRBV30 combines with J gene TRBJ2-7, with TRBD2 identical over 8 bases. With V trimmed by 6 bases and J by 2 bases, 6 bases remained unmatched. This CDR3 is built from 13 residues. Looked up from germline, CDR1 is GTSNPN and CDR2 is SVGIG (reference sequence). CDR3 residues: CACKSGSTYEQYF. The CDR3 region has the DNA TGTGCCTGTAAAAGCGGGAGTACCTACGAGCAGTACTTC.

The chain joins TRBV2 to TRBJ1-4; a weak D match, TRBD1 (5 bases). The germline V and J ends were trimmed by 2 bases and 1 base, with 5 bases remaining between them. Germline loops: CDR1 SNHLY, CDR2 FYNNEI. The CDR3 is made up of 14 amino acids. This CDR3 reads CASSERGTNEKLFF. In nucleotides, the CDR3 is TGTGCCAGCAGTGAAAGGGGAACTAATGAAAAACTGTTTTTT.

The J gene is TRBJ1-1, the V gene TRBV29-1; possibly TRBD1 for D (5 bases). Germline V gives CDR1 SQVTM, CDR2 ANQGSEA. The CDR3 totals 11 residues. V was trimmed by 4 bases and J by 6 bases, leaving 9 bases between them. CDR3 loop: CSVAEGSEAFF. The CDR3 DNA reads TGCAGCGTTGCAGAGGGGTCTGAAGCTTTCTTT.

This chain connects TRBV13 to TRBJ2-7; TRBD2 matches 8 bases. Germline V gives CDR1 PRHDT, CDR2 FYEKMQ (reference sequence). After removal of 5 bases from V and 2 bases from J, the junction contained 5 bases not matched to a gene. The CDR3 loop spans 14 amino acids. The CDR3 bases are TGTGCCAGCAGCCCGGGACTAGACACCTACGAGCAGTACTTC. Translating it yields CASSPGLDTYEQYF. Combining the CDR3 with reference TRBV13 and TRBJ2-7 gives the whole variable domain AAGVIQSPRHLIKEKRETATLKCYPIPRHDTVYWYQQGPGQDPQFLISFYEKMQSDKGSIPDRFSAQQFSDYHSELNMSSLELGDSALYFCASSPGLDTYEQYFGPGTRLTVT.

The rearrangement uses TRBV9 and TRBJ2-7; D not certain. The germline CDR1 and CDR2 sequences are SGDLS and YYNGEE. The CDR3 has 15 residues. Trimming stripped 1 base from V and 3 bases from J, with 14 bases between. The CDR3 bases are TGTGCCAGCAGCGTATCAGGTGGGCCAGTCTACGAGCAGTACTTC. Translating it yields CASSVSGGPVYEQYF. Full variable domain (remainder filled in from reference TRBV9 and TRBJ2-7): DSGVTQTPKHLITATGQRVTLRCSPRSGDLSVYWYQQSLDQGLQFLIQYYNGEERAKGNILERFSAQQFPDLHSELNLSSLELGDSALYFCASSVSGGPVYEQYFGPGTRLTVT.

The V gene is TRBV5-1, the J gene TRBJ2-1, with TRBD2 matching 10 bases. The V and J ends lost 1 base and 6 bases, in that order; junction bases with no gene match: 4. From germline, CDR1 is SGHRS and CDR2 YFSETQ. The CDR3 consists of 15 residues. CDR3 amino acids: CASSLPSGSVNEQFF. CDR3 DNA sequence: TGCGCCAGCAGCTTGCCTAGCGGGAGCGTCAATGAGCAGTTCTTC.

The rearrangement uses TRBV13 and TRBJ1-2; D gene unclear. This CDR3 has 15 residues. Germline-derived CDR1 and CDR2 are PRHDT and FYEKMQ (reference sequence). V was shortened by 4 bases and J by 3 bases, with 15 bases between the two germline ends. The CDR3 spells CASSSVDGPDYGYTF. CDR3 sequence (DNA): TGTGCCAGCAGCTCAGTGGATGGCCCTGACTATGGCTACACCTTC.

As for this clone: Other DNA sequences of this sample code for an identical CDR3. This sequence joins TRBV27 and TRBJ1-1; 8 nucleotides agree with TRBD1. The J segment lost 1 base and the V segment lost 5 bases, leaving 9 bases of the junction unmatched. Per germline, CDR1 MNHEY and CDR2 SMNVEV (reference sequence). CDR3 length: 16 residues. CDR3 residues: CASSLSPGTGNTEAFF. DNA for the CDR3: TGTGCCAGCAGTCTTAGCCCCGGGACAGGGAACACTGAAGCTTTCTTT.

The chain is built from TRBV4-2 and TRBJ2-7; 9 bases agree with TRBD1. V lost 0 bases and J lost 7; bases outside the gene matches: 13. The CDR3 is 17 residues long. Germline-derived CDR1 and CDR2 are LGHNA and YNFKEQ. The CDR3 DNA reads TGTGCCAGCAGCCAAGAAGTATGGGACAGGGCTCTCGGGGAGCAGTACTTC. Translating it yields CASSQEVWDRALGEQYF.

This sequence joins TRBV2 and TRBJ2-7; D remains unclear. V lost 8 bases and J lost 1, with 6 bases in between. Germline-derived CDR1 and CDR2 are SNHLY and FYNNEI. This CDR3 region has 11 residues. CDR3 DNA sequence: TGTGCCAGCTACAGTTCCTACGAGCAGTACTTC. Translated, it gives CASYSSYEQYF.